The TCR beta chain described here comes from a study of cytomegalovirus exposure and HLA in healthy donors. This clone was seen a few times. Its matching antigen is unknown. Profiled with immunoSEQ multiplex PCR; TCRdb holds only in-frame clones, not every one. The sample lists 220,000 or so clones; approximately 88% were seen once. Germline loops: CDR1 SQVTM, CDR2 ANQGSEA. This CDR3 contains 11 residues. V was cut by 1 base and J by 8 bases, with 8 bases left in between. Study-level points and caveats: The dataset shows that most TCR sequences were rare, while some public TCRs occurred in many donors.

This sequence originates from a woman aged 25 to 39 in good health and CMV-seropositive. Material for sequencing was PBMCs. The chain carries TRBV29-1 and TRBJ1-2; no definite D call. The CDR3, as DNA: TGCAGCGTTGAAGCGAGGGAGGGCTACACCTTC. Amino acid sequence: CSVEAREGYTF.